In its sample, the clone carrying this T cell receptor beta chain is large. Profiling relied on immunoSEQ multiplex PCR, and the TCRdb table lists in-frame clones only, not all of them. The sample lists about 3,400 clones, under 80% occurring once. The CDR3 consists of 14 residues. V dropped 5 bases and J dropped 2 bases, with 7 bases sitting between them. Germline V gives CDR1 LNHDA, CDR2 SQIVND (reference sequence). The source of the sample is a study of CD39 and CD103 CD8 tumor-infiltrating T cells. The specimen sequenced was CD39- CD103- CD8+ T cells sorted from the tumor. Noted subset: CD103-CD39- double-negative CD45RA- CD8 T cells. This clonotype was obtained from a human donor with head and neck squamous cell carcinoma. The V and J genes are TRBV19 and TRBJ1-6; D possibly corresponds to TRBD1 (5 bases). CDR3 DNA sequence: TGTGCCAGTAGTGTGGGACCCTATAATTCACCCCTCCACTTT. Its protein is CASSVGPYNSPLHF.